These 20 T cell receptor beta chains came from one sample sequenced in a study of T cells after yellow fever vaccination. TCRdb reprocessed the 5' RACE reads with MiXCR, giving one entry per CDR3 protein. The sample gives 450,000 to 600,000 distinct CDR3 sequences, approximately 15% of which show up once; more than 13% is in the top ten. The input for sequencing was PBMCs, taken on the day of the yellow fever booster vaccination. Receptors originate from a man aged 30-40 years who received the YFV17D yellow fever vaccine.

This clonotype was detected only a few times. The chain uses TRBV11-2 and TRBJ2-2, with D possibly TRBD1 on 5 matching bases. Per germline, CDR1 SGHAT and CDR2 FQNNGV. The CDR3 is 18 residues long. Trimming shortened V by 1 base and J by 0 bases, and 15 bases separated the two germline ends. CDR3 nucleotides: TGTGCCAGCAGCTTAGGCCCTACAGGACCGGCGAACACCGGGGAGCTGTTTTTT. This encodes CASSLGPTGPANTGELFF.

This chain uses TRBV2 with TRBJ2-7, with D possibly TRBD2 on 6 matching bases. V lost 9 bases to trimming and J lost 1 base, with 13 bases between them. The CDR3 consists of 13 residues. CDR1 and CDR2 (germline): SNHLY, FYNNEI. In nucleotides, the CDR3 is TGTGCCAGGAGGGAACGGGGGTCCTACGAGCAGTACTTC. Translated, it gives CARRERGSYEQYF.

The chain carries TRBV6-2 or TRBV6-3 and TRBJ2-7, with TRBD2 matching over 7 bases. From germline, CDR1 is MNHEY and CDR2 SVGEGT. This CDR3 spans 16 amino acids. The V gene end was trimmed by 2 bases and the J gene end by 3 bases; junction bases not matched to a gene: 10. The CDR3 DNA reads as TGTGCCAGCAGTTACGCACTCGGGACTACGTACTACGAGCAGTACTTC. It specifies CASSYALGTTYYEQYF.

The gene calls are TRBV6-2 or TRBV6-3 and TRBJ2-1; TRBD2 aligns across 9 bases. The V segment lost 6 bases and the J segment 9 bases; nucleotides outside the gene matches: 9. Germline CDR1 reads MNHEY; CDR2 reads SVGEGT. The CDR3 loop spans 14 amino acids. The CDR3 nucleotides read TGTGCCAGCAGCCCTGTAGCGGGAGCGGGTGAGCAGTTCTTC. Translating it yields CASSPVAGAGEQFF.

This clonotype has only a few counts. The chain is built from TRBV18 and TRBJ2-2, with 7 bases aligning to TRBD1. Germline CDR1 reads KGHSH; CDR2 reads LQKENI. The CDR3 has 15 amino acids. V was clipped by 6 bases and J by 4 bases; unmatched bases: 8. The CDR3 is CASSVGQATTGELFF. CDR3 DNA: TGTGCCAGCTCGGTAGGACAGGCCACCACCGGGGAGCTGTTTTTT.

In its sample, this clonotype was seen many times. The chain joins TRBV5-6 to TRBJ2-5; 7 nucleotides line up with TRBD1. The CDR3 runs to 17 residues. Trimming removed 0 bases from V and 4 bases from J; junction bases left unmatched: 12. Germline-derived CDR1 and CDR2 are SGHDT and YYEEEE. CDR3 bases: TGTGCCAGCAGCTTGGGCTCTCTAGGGGGCGAGGGAGAGACCCAGTACTTC. Translating gives CASSLGSLGGEGETQYF. Using reference TRBV5-6 and TRBJ2-5 for the parts outside the CDR3, the full variable domain is DAGVTQSPTHLIKTRGQQVTLRCSPKSGHDTVSWYQQALGQGPQFIFQYYEEEERQRGNFPDRFSGHQFPNYSSELNVNALLLGDSALYLCASSLGSLGGEGETQYFGPGTRLLVL.

This clonotype was observed a handful of times. V usage is TRBV19 and J usage is TRBJ2-1, with 10 positions matching TRBD2. Losses at the gene ends were 5 bases for V and 6 bases for J; bases not matched to a gene: 10. CDR3 size: 16 residues. The germline V gene encodes CDR1 LNHDA and CDR2 SQIVND (reference sequence). The CDR3 sequence is CASSVPGLALPNEQFF. The CDR3 nucleotides read TGTGCCAGTAGTGTCCCGGGACTAGCGTTGCCCAATGAGCAGTTCTTC. Full variable domain (missing parts from reference TRBV19 and TRBJ2-1): DGGITQSPKYLFRKEGQNVTLSCEQNLNHDAMYWYRQDPGQGLRLIYYSQIVNDFQKGDIAEGYSVSREKKESFPLTVTSAQKNPTAFYLCASSVPGLALPNEQFFGPGTRLTVL.

A few counts support this clonotype. The chain uses TRBV6-2 or TRBV6-3 and TRBJ2-7; 10 nucleotides align to TRBD2. Germline CDR1 and CDR2: MNHEY and SVGEGT. The J segment lost 5 bases and the V segment lost 6 bases, leaving 10 bases of the junction unmatched. This CDR3 is 15 amino acids long. CDR3 residues: CASSPAGTSAHEQYF. For the CDR3, the DNA is TGTGCCAGCAGCCCGGCCGGGACTAGCGCCCACGAGCAGTACTTC.

This clonotype showed up just a few times. J is TRBJ2-2 and V is TRBV18; D is undetermined. The CDR3 has 14 amino acids. V lost 5 bases to trimming and J lost 5 bases, with 12 bases between them. In germline, CDR1 is KGHSH, CDR2 LQKENI. Here the CDR3 DNA reads TGTGCCAGCTCAAGCAAGACTTTAACCGGGGAGCTGTTTTTT. Its translation is CASSSKTLTGELFF.

This clonotype was detected a few times. The chain carries TRBV5-1 and TRBJ2-1; TRBD1 aligns across 9 bases. The germline V gene has CDR1 SGHRS and CDR2 YFSETQ. The CDR3 has 15 amino acids. V was clipped by 0 bases and J by 8 bases; unmatched bases: 6. CDR3 amino acids: CASSLEGQGGHEQFF. CDR3 in DNA: TGCGCCAGCAGCTTGGAGGGACAGGGAGGTCATGAGCAGTTCTTC. Combining the CDR3 with reference TRBV5-1 and TRBJ2-1 gives the whole variable domain KAGVTQTPRYLIKTRGQQVTLSCSPISGHRSVSWYQQTPGQGLQFLFEYFSETQRNKGNFPGRFSGRQFSNSRSEMNVSTLELGDSALYLCASSLEGQGGHEQFFGPGTRLTVL.

The CDR3 nucleotides read TGTGCCAGCAGCTCTGCGGCCCCCACAGATACGCAGTATTTT. Translated: CASSSAAPTDTQYF. The chain uses TRBV7-2 and TRBJ2-3, with D uncertain. V lost 4 bases and J lost 2, with 10 bases in between. The CDR3 runs to 14 residues. Germline V gene data show CDR1 as SGHTA and CDR2 as FQGNSA.

This clonotype has a handful of counts. The genes are TRBV20-1 and TRBJ2-5; 10 bases line up with TRBD2. This CDR3 has 15 amino acids. V dropped 3 bases and J dropped 5; count of bases not matched to a gene: 9. CDR1 and CDR2 (germline): DFQATT, SNEGSKA (reference sequence). CDR3 sequence reads: CSARRGASGSETQYF. CDR3 DNA: TGCAGTGCTAGGCGGGGGGCTAGCGGGAGTGAGACCCAGTACTTC.

The chain is built from TRBV4-3 and TRBJ2-1; D uncertain. The CDR3 has 13 residues. Germline CDR1 and CDR2: LGHNA and YSLEER. The V end lost 0 bases, the J end lost 7 bases, and 7 bases lay between the germline ends. The CDR3 loop reads CASSQDPRNEQFF. The CDR3 DNA reads TGCGCCAGCAGCCAAGATCCAAGGAATGAGCAGTTCTTC.

The rearrangement joins TRBV7-9 to TRBJ2-4; D might be TRBD1 (6 bases). V lost 4 bases, J lost 0 bases, and 16 bases lay in between. This CDR3 spans 17 amino acids. Looked up from germline, CDR1 is SEHNR and CDR2 is FQNEAQ (reference sequence). CDR3 DNA sequence: TGTGCCAGCAGCTCTTCACAGGGTTTACTAGCCAAAAACATTCAGTACTTC. Its translation is CASSSSQGLLAKNIQYF.

J is TRBJ2-1 and V is TRBV2, with D unclear. The V gene's germline CDR1 is SNHLY and CDR2 FYNNEI. This CDR3 spans 12 amino acids. V lost 7 bases and J 6 bases, leaving 10 bases between the germline ends. CDR3 in DNA: TGTGCCAGCACGCAACGCCCCAATGAGCAGTTCTTC. Protein product: CASTQRPNEQFF.

The chain combines TRBV7-6 with TRBJ1-2, with D perhaps matching TRBD1 (5 bases). Germline assignment: CDR1 SGHVS and CDR2 FNYEAQ. CDR3 length: 14 residues. V dropped 5 bases and J dropped 4 bases, with 14 bases sitting between them. The CDR3 reads CASSAGGGGYGYTF. Written as DNA, the CDR3 is TGTGCCAGCAGCGCCGGTGGGGGTGGCTATGGCTACACCTTC.

This clonotype was seen a few times. The chain combines TRBV20-1 with TRBJ1-5, with D possibly being TRBD1 (6 bases). The CDR3 contains 12 residues. In germline, CDR1 is DFQATT, CDR2 SNEGSKA (reference sequence). The CDR3 spells CSVGGGHQPQHF. DNA for the CDR3: TGCAGCGTGGGCGGGGGCCATCAGCCCCAGCATTTT.

This clonotype has a count of ten or more. The J gene is TRBJ2-3, the V gene TRBV20-1; 14 bases are a match to TRBD2. V lost 2 bases to trimming and J lost 4 bases; unmatched junction nucleotides: 8. The CDR3 has 17 amino acids. Germline assignment: CDR1 DFQATT and CDR2 SNEGSKA (reference sequence). In nucleotides, the CDR3 is TGCAGTGCTAGAATACCGGGACTAGCGGGAGCCTCAGATACGCAGTATTTT. Translated: CSARIPGLAGASDTQYF.

V and J are TRBV12-3 or TRBV12-4 and TRBJ2-2; D is undetermined. This CDR3 is 13 amino acids long. V was shortened by 7 bases and J by 5 bases, with 11 bases between the two germline ends. CDR3 nucleotides: TGTGCCAGCACTAACCTGTTAACCGGGGAGCTGTTTTTT. Residues: CASTNLLTGELFF.

This clonotype has more than one count but fewer than ten. This chain uses TRBV7-2 with TRBJ2-5, with TRBD1 matching over 8 bases. V dropped 0 bases and J dropped 5; count of bases not matched to a gene: 5. The CDR3 runs to 15 residues. Germline CDR1 SGHTA, CDR2 FQGNSA. The CDR3 bases are TGTGCCAGCAGCTTAGCCCAGGGGGCTTGGGAGACCCAGTACTTC. This translates into CASSLAQGAWETQYF.